Below, 32 T cell receptor beta chains from the same sample are listed, as sequenced in a study of Ad26.COV2.S vaccination and SARS-CoV-2 variants. Assay used: immunoSEQ multiplex PCR; TCRdb lists only in-frame clones, some missing. Altogether approximately 300,000 clones are present, about 86% being singletons, with the ten largest covering approximately 1.9%. Treatment of the sample: roughly 18 received Ad26.COV2.S at low or high dose, single or two shots; roughly five received placebo; per-sample allocation not given. On day 63 after the first injection, vaccine and placebo recipients gave samples. The sequencing used peripheral blood, collected in a trial of Ad26.COV2.S vaccine versus placebo. Source of these receptors: a person aged 18-65 years who received the Ad26.COV2.S COVID-19 vaccine or a placebo.

This rearrangement joins TRBV5-6 to TRBJ2-5; 9 nucleotides line up with TRBD1. CDR1 is SGHDT and CDR2 is YYEEEE in the germline V gene. The CDR3 contains 16 residues. The V and J ends lost 0 bases and 5 bases, in that order; junction bases with no gene match: 8. The CDR3 coding sequence is TGTGCCAGCAGCTTGGGGGACAGGGTAAAGCGGGAGACCCAGTACTTC. It yields the protein CASSLGDRVKRETQYF.

The CDR3 reads CASSSHRGGTISYEQYF. CDR3 nucleotide sequence: TGTGCCAGCAGCTCCCACCGGGGGGGGACAATAAGCTACGAGCAGTACTTC. The genes are TRBV7-2 and TRBJ2-7, with 8 bases fitting TRBD2. CDR3 size: 17 residues. Germline assignment: CDR1 SGHTA and CDR2 FQGNSA. V lost 4 bases, J lost 3 bases, and 14 bases stayed unmatched.

This rearrangement joins TRBV7-2 to TRBJ2-5, with D perhaps matching TRBD2 (6 bases). Germline-derived CDR1 and CDR2 are SGHTA and FQGNSA. CDR3 length equals 14 residues. Trimming cost V 3 bases and J 0 bases, with 8 bases left between them. The CDR3: CASSFRTNQETQYF. As DNA, the CDR3 is TGTGCCAGCAGCTTCCGGACTAACCAAGAGACCCAGTACTTC.

The chain combines TRBV7-2 with TRBJ1-6, with D unclear. Germline loops: CDR1 SGHTA, CDR2 FQGNSA. Trimming took off 0 bases at V and 0 bases at J, with 6 bases between the two ends. The CDR3 runs to 16 residues. The CDR3 DNA reads as TGTGCCAGCAGCTTAGCCAGGAGCTCCTATAATTCACCCCTCCACTTT. It encodes CASSLARSSYNSPLHF.

The J gene is TRBJ1-2, the V gene TRBV2; no firm D call. CDR1 and CDR2 (germline): SNHLY, FYNNEI. V was trimmed by 6 bases and J by 8 bases, leaving 19 bases between them. The CDR3 spans 14 residues. DNA for the CDR3: TGTGCCAGCAGCGTCGAGGTGGCAGTTCGCGGCTACACCTTC. Protein: CASSVEVAVRGYTF.

The chain joins TRBV7-2 to TRBJ2-3; TRBD1 might be the D (6 bases). V dropped 2 bases and J dropped 2 bases, with 11 bases sitting between them. This CDR3 spans 15 amino acids. The V gene's germline CDR1 is SGHTA and CDR2 FQGNSA. CDR3 nucleotide sequence: TGTGCCAGCAGCTTAACCGGACAGTTCACAGATACGCAGTATTTT. Translating it yields CASSLTGQFTDTQYF.

This clone turned up a few times. The V call is TRBV18, the J call TRBJ2-3; 7 nucleotides line up with TRBD1. Germline assignment: CDR1 KGHSH and CDR2 LQKENI. Trimming removed 3 bases from V and 5 bases from J; junction bases left unmatched: 2. CDR3 length: 13 amino acids. The CDR3 bases are TGTGCCAGCTCACCCAGGGGGTTAGATACGCAGTATTTT. Protein sequence: CASSPRGLDTQYF.

The J gene is TRBJ2-5, the V gene TRBV5-1; D is possibly TRBD2 (5 bases). This CDR3 comprises 15 residues. Trimming pared 0 bases from V and 0 bases from J, leaving 9 bases between. Germline V gene data show CDR1 as SGHRS and CDR2 as YFSETQ. The chain's CDR3 is CASSLGLTYQETQYF. The CDR3 nucleotides read TGCGCCAGCAGCTTGGGACTAACATACCAAGAGACCCAGTACTTC.

The chain links TRBV7-2 to TRBJ2-5, with TRBD2 matching over 9 bases. J lost 5 bases, V lost 0 bases, and 7 bases had no gene match. CDR1 is SGHTA and CDR2 is FQGNSA in the germline V gene. The CDR3 spans 16 residues. The CDR3 DNA sequence: TGTGCCAGCAGCTTAGCGATGGCGGGGGGGCGGGAGACCCAGTACTTC. Amino acids: CASSLAMAGGRETQYF.

The chain employs TRBV7-9 and TRBJ2-5; TRBD1 aligns across 10 bases. V gave up 5 bases and J gave up 0 bases; unmatched junction bases: 15. CDR1 is SEHNR and CDR2 is FQNEAQ in the germline V gene (reference sequence). The CDR3 has 19 amino acids. The CDR3 is CASSPAQGDRGLYQETQYF. The CDR3 DNA reads as TGTGCCAGCAGCCCTGCTCAGGGGGACAGGGGTCTGTACCAAGAGACCCAGTACTTC.

The chain uses TRBV7-2 and TRBJ2-5; D unclear. V gave up 3 bases and J gave up 4 bases, with 9 bases separating them. The CDR3 consists of 13 residues. Germline-derived CDR1 and CDR2 are SGHTA and FQGNSA. The CDR3 coding sequence is TGTGCCAGCAGCTTCGGCCTGGGAGAGACCCAGTACTTC. This sequence encodes CASSFGLGETQYF. The full variable domain, its missing parts supplied by reference TRBV7-2 and TRBJ2-5, is GAGVSQSPSNKVTEKGKDVELRCDPISGHTALYWYRQSLGQGLEFLIYFQGNSAPDKSGLPSDRFSAERTGGSVSTLTIQRTQQEDSAVYLCASSFGLGETQYFGPGTRLLVL.

The V call is TRBV6-5, the J call TRBJ1-2; D is uncertain. The CDR3 has 12 amino acids. Per germline, CDR1 MNHEY and CDR2 SVGAGI. V was trimmed by 2 bases and J by 8 bases, leaving 9 bases between them. CDR3 in amino acids: CASSYSTGGYTF. CDR3 coding DNA: TGTGCCAGCAGTTACAGTACGGGAGGCTACACCTTC.

This clone came up once. The chain has TRBV7-2 and TRBJ1-2; maybe TRBD1 (6 bases). This CDR3 has 14 residues. The germline V gene has CDR1 SGHTA and CDR2 FQGNSA. V lost 4 bases, J lost 4 bases, and 13 bases lay in between. The CDR3 region has the DNA TGTGCCAGCAGCTCCACAGGGACCAGCTATGGCTACACCTTC. Translation: CASSSTGTSYGYTF.

This chain joins TRBV3-1 (or the pseudogene TRBV3-2) and TRBJ1-6; D may be TRBD1 (6 bases). The CDR3 is made up of 15 amino acids. The V and J ends lost 6 bases and 9 bases respectively, with 18 bases between them. Germline V gene sequence: CDR1 LGHDT, CDR2 YNNKEL (reference sequence). Written as DNA, the CDR3 is TGTGCCAGCAGTCGCGGCGGGGGCAGGATTTCACCCCTCCACTTT. It specifies CASSRGGGRISPLHF.

To note about this clone: Other DNA sequences from this sample encode an identical CDR3 as well. The gene calls are TRBV9 and TRBJ1-3; D unresolved. CDR3 length: 16 amino acids. Germline V gene lookup returns CDR1 SGDLS and CDR2 YYNGEE. V lost 0 bases, J lost 0 bases, and 10 bases lay in between. The CDR3 region is CASSVGNANSGNTIYF. The CDR3 DNA reads TGTGCCAGCAGCGTAGGAAACGCTAACTCTGGAAACACCATATATTTT.

This chain links TRBV5-6 with TRBJ1-6; weak D call: TRBD1 (6 bases). This CDR3 has 16 residues. In germline, CDR1 is SGHDT, CDR2 YYEEEE. The V end was cut by 4 bases, the J end by 4 bases, with 15 bases between. The CDR3: CASSAGQVRYNSPLHF. In nucleotides, the CDR3 is TGTGCCAGCAGCGCGGGACAAGTTCGATATAATTCACCCCTCCACTTT. The variable domain in full, with the rest retrieved from reference TRBV5-6 and TRBJ1-6, is DAGVTQSPTHLIKTRGQQVTLRCSPKSGHDTVSWYQQALGQGPQFIFQYYEEEERQRGNFPDRFSGHQFPNYSSELNVNALLLGDSALYLCASSAGQVRYNSPLHFGNGTRLTVT.

J is TRBJ2-3 and V is TRBV30, with 11 nucleotides matching TRBD2. The CDR3 has 19 residues. With V trimmed by 3 bases and J by 4 bases, 18 bases remained unmatched. Germline CDR1 reads GTSNPN; CDR2 reads SVGIG (reference sequence). The CDR3 region is CAWSQRGSGGDGLADTQYF. The CDR3 DNA is TGTGCCTGGAGCCAAAGGGGTAGCGGGGGGGACGGGCTGGCAGATACGCAGTATTTT.

This clone was found once. This chain joins TRBV19 and TRBJ1-2; D remains unclear. The germline V gene has CDR1 LNHDA and CDR2 SQIVND (reference sequence). The CDR3 contains 13 residues. The germline V and J ends were trimmed by 3 bases and 4 bases, with 9 bases remaining between them. CDR3 sequence reads: CASSMDRGYGYTF. CDR3 nucleotide sequence: TGTGCCAGTAGTATGGACCGAGGCTATGGCTACACCTTC. Together with reference TRBV19 and TRBJ1-2, the CDR3 gives the full variable domain: DGGITQSPKYLFRKEGQNVTLSCEQNLNHDAMYWYRQDPGQGLRLIYYSQIVNDFQKGDIAEGYSVSREKKESFPLTVTSAQKNPTAFYLCASSMDRGYGYTFGSGTRLTVV.

The chain couples TRBV18 to TRBJ2-6, with D uncertain. V lost 0 bases to trimming and J lost 0 bases, with 9 bases between them. The germline V gene encodes CDR1 KGHSH and CDR2 LQKENI. The CDR3 contains 17 residues. The CDR3 DNA reads TGTGCCAGCTCACCACCGGGTAGCAGCTCTGGGGCCAACGTCCTGACTTTC. Encoded protein: CASSPPGSSSGANVLTF.

This sequence joins TRBV12-5 and TRBJ2-1, with a tentative D call TRBD2 (5 bases). Trimming pared 2 bases from V and 0 bases from J, leaving 8 bases between. The CDR3 runs to 15 residues. Germline V gene data show CDR1 as LGHNT and CDR2 as FRNRAP. The CDR3 is CASGLNGNSYNEQFF. CDR3 sequence (DNA): TGTGCTAGTGGTTTGAACGGGAACTCCTACAATGAGCAGTTCTTC.

The chain combines TRBV30 with TRBJ1-6; no reliable D call. The CDR3 runs to 13 residues. Germline V gene sequence: CDR1 GTSNPN, CDR2 SVGIG (reference sequence). Trimming shortened V by 0 bases and J by 8 bases, and 8 bases separated the two germline ends. CDR3 DNA sequence: TGTGCCTGGAGTGTAAATAGGGATTCACCCCTCCACTTT. It specifies CAWSVNRDSPLHF. The full variable domain, in which reference TRBV30 and TRBJ1-6 provide the parts outside the CDR3, is SQTIHQWPATLVQPVGSPLSLECTVEGTSNPNLYWYRQAAGRGLQLLFYSVGIGQISSEVPQNLSASRPQDRQFILSSKKLLLSDSGFYLCAWSVNRDSPLHFGNGTRLTVT.

This chain links TRBV29-1 with TRBJ2-7; tentative D call: TRBD2 (7 bases). Per germline, CDR1 SQVTM and CDR2 ANQGSEA. The CDR3 has 13 residues. Trimming removed 6 bases at V and 0 bases at J, with 12 bases between. CDR3 coding DNA: TGCAGCGTAAGGGGGGGCAGCTCCTACGAGCAGTACTTC. This sequence encodes CSVRGGSSYEQYF.

This sequence joins TRBV6-1 and TRBJ1-4; no clear D. V was trimmed by 2 bases and J by 0 bases, leaving 7 bases between them. The CDR3 length is 15 residues. The germline V gene encodes CDR1 MNHNS and CDR2 SASEGT. DNA of the CDR3: TGTGCCAGCAGTGAATTCTTTGCAACTAATGAAAAACTGTTTTTT. It is translated as CASSEFFATNEKLFF.

This chain joins TRBV4-1 and TRBJ1-1; 8 bases line up with TRBD1. There are 15 residues in the CDR3. V was pared by 4 bases and J by 1 base, with 5 bases of the junction left unmatched. In germline, CDR1 is MGHRA, CDR2 YSYEKL. For the CDR3, the DNA is TGCGCCAGCAGCCTAACAGGACAGGGGAACACTGAAGCTTTCTTT. It yields the protein CASSLTGQGNTEAFF.

This clone has just one count. The rearrangement links TRBV6-2 or TRBV6-3 to TRBJ1-5, with D possibly being TRBD1 (6 bases). V lost 2 bases, J lost 4 bases, and 15 bases lay in between. Germline assignment: CDR1 MNHEY and CDR2 SVGEGT. The CDR3 has 16 amino acids. The CDR3: CASSYTRQASNQPQHF. DNA for the CDR3: TGTGCCAGCAGTTACACCCGACAGGCCTCAAATCAGCCCCAGCATTTT.

The rearrangement links TRBV6-1 to TRBJ1-1; D unclear. There are 13 residues in the CDR3. The V end was cut by 2 bases, the J end by 6 bases, with 10 bases between. CDR1 is MNHNS, CDR2 SASEGT, per germline. Here the CDR3 reads CASSERNFAEAFF. CDR3 coding DNA: TGTGCCAGCAGTGAAAGAAATTTCGCTGAAGCTTTCTTT.

DNA of the CDR3: TGTGCCAGCAGCCTTAGGAATTTAGGGGGCTACACCTTC. The encoded protein is CASSLRNLGGYTF. The genes are TRBV7-2 and TRBJ1-2; D gene uncertain. The CDR3 is 13 residues long. Germline loops: CDR1 SGHTA, CDR2 FQGNSA. V was cut by 5 bases and J by 8 bases, with 15 bases left in between.

The chain combines TRBV30 with TRBJ1-5; unclear D gene. The V gene's germline CDR1 is GTSNPN and CDR2 SVGIG (reference sequence). V dropped 0 bases and J dropped 0 bases, with 6 bases sitting between them. This CDR3 contains 14 residues. CDR3 region: CAWSVGYSNQPQHF. CDR3 DNA: TGTGCCTGGAGTGTAGGGTATAGCAATCAGCCCCAGCATTTT.

The V call is TRBV6-5, the J call TRBJ1-6; 7 positions agree with TRBD1. Germline V CDR1 and CDR2: MNHEY, SVGAGI. The length of the CDR3 is 14 residues. V dropped 6 bases and J dropped 4; count of bases not matched to a gene: 3. CDR3 DNA sequence: TGTGCCAGCAGCTCAGGGGGGTATAATTCACCCCTCCACTTT. Encoded protein: CASSSGGYNSPLHF.

The CDR3 bases are TGTGCCAGCCGCGGGGGTGGGACAGGGGGCGTTGCTGGCTACACCTTC. This sequence encodes CASRGGGTGGVAGYTF. The chain joins TRBV9 to TRBJ1-2; 12 bases match TRBD1. Germline V gene sequence: CDR1 SGDLS, CDR2 YYNGEE. J was trimmed by 7 bases and V by 7 bases; bases with no gene match: 14. This CDR3 region has 16 residues.

The chain uses TRBV11-2 and TRBJ1-3; a possible D gene is TRBD1 (5 bases). This CDR3 has 14 residues. Trimming removed 5 bases at V and 3 bases at J, with 11 bases between. Germline V gene lookup returns CDR1 SGHAT and CDR2 FQNNGV. Here the CDR3 DNA reads TGTGCCAGCAGCCAACTCAGGGTTGGAAACACCATATATTTT. Translation: CASSQLRVGNTIYF.

This clone was picked up a small number of times. The gene calls are TRBV7-9 and TRBJ1-1; 8 bases match TRBD1. The germline CDR1 and CDR2 sequences are SEHNR and FQNEAQ (reference sequence). This CDR3 region has 17 residues. The trim removed 4 bases at V and 6 bases at J, leaving 16 bases unmatched. CDR3 DNA: TGTGCCAGCAGCTCCGGGACAGGAGTGGGGGTCAGGGCTGAAGCTTTCTTT. Protein product: CASSSGTGVGVRAEAFF.